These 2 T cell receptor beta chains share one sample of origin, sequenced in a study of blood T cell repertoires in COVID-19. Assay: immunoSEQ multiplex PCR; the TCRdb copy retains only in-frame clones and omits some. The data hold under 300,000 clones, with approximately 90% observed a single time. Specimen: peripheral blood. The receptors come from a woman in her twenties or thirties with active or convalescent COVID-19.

This CDR3 reads CASSSPGLAGNTIYF. The CDR3 region has the DNA TGTGCCAGCAGCTCCCCAGGGTTGGCTGGAAACACCATATATTTT. The rearrangement links TRBV6-5 to TRBJ1-3; a possible D gene is TRBD1 (5 bases). There are 15 residues in the CDR3. The V and J ends lost 6 bases and 2 bases respectively, with 14 bases between them. CDR1 and CDR2 from the germline V gene are MNHEY and SVGAGI.

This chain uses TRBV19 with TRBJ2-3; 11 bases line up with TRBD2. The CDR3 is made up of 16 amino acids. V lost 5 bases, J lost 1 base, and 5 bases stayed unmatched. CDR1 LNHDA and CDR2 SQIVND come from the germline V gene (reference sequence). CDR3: CASSSGLAAGTDTQYF. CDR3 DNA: TGTGCCAGTAGTTCGGGACTAGCGGCGGGCACAGATACGCAGTATTTT.